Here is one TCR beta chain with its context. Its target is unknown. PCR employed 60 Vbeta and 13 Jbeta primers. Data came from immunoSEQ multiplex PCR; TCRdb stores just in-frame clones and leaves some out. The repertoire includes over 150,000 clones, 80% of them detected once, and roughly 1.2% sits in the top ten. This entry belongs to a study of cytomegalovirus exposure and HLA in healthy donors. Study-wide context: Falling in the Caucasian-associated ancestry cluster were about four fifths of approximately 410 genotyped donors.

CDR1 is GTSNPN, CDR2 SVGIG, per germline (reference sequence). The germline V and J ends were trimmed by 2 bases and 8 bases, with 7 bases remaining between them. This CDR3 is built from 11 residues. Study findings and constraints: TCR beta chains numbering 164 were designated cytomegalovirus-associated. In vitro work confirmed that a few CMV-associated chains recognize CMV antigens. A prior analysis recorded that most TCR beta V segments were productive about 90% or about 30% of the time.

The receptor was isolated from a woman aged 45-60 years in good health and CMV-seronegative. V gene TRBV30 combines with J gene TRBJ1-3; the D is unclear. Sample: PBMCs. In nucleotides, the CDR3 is TGTGCCTGGAGTCTGGAGGACACCATATATTTT. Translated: CAWSLEDTIYF. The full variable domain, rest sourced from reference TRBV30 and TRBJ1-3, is SQTIHQWPATLVQPVGSPLSLECTVEGTSNPNLYWYRQAAGRGLQLLFYSVGIGQISSEVPQNLSASRPQDRQFILSSKKLLLSDSGFYLCAWSLEDTIYFGEGSWLTVV.